The 8 T cell receptor beta chains reported below all come from one sample, sequenced in a study of blood T cell repertoires in COVID-19. Only in-frame clones appear in the TCRdb table, and some are missing; sequencing was by immunoSEQ multiplex PCR. This table holds some 150,000 clones, about nine tenths found once. The source material was peripheral blood. The receptors derive from an older woman who had recovered from COVID-19.

The V gene is TRBV7-9, the J gene TRBJ1-5; the D is unclear. V was shortened by 3 bases and J by 4 bases, with 13 bases between the two germline ends. CDR3 size: 15 residues. CDR1 is SEHNR, CDR2 FQNEAQ, per germline (reference sequence). CDR3 loop: CASSLAASPNQPQHF. CDR3 in DNA: TGTGCCAGCAGCTTGGCCGCTTCCCCAAATCAGCCCCAGCATTTT. Variable domain in full (rest from reference TRBV7-9 and TRBJ1-5): DTGVSQNPRHKITKRGQNVTFRCDPISEHNRLYWYRQTLGQGPEFLTYFQNEAQLEKSRLLSDRFSAERPKGSFSTLEIQRTEQGDSAMYLCASSLAASPNQPQHFGDGTRLSIL.

This sequence joins TRBV4-3 and TRBJ2-4; a possible D gene is TRBD2 (5 bases). V was cut by 0 bases and J by 13 bases, with 13 bases left in between. Germline CDR1 is LGHNA and CDR2 is YSLEER. This CDR3 is 13 amino acids long. Here the CDR3 DNA reads TGCGCCAGCAGCCAAGATAATAGCGTAGTGCAGTACTTC. Encoded protein: CASSQDNSVVQYF.

This clone was recorded only once. V and J are TRBV5-1 and TRBJ2-5; D ambiguous. CDR3 length: 15 amino acids. V was cut by 0 bases and J by 1 base, with 10 bases left in between. Looked up from germline, CDR1 is SGHRS and CDR2 is YFSETQ. The CDR3: CASSLAGGSQETQYF. As DNA, the CDR3 is TGCGCCAGCAGCTTGGCCGGCGGCAGCCAAGAGACCCAGTACTTC.

This clone appeared a single time. The chain joins TRBV6-1 to TRBJ2-7; the match to TRBD2 covers 11 bases. V dropped 0 bases and J dropped 3; count of bases not matched to a gene: 4. Germline CDR1 and CDR2: MNHNS and SASEGT. This CDR3 has 16 residues. The CDR3 DNA reads as TGTGCCAGCAGTGAAGCCTCGGGACTAGCGGACTACGAGCAGTACTTC. Protein product: CASSEASGLADYEQYF.

The chain's CDR3 is CASSQEGQGNSPLHF. The DNA of the CDR3 is TGTGCCAGCAGCCAAGAGGGACAGGGAAATTCACCCCTCCACTTT. This sequence joins TRBV4-2 and TRBJ1-6; 9 nucleotides line up with TRBD1. Germline V gene sequence: CDR1 LGHNA, CDR2 YNFKEQ. The V segment lost 0 bases and the J segment 7 bases; nucleotides outside the gene matches: 1. The CDR3 is made up of 15 amino acids.

The chain joins TRBV6-5 to TRBJ2-7; tentative D call: TRBD2 (6 bases). The ends were cut back, 8 bases at V and 2 bases at J, with 19 bases in the middle. The germline CDR1 and CDR2 sequences are MNHEY and SVGAGI. The CDR3 is made up of 15 amino acids. This CDR3 is CASWRVQGVTYEQYF. The CDR3 DNA follows: TGTGCCAGCTGGAGGGTCCAGGGAGTTACCTACGAGCAGTACTTC.

The chain carries TRBV15 and TRBJ1-6; TRBD1 aligns across 9 bases. J was trimmed by 6 bases and V by 3 bases; bases with no gene match: 3. CDR3 length: 15 residues. From germline, CDR1 is LNHNV and CDR2 YYDKDF (reference sequence). For the CDR3, the DNA is TGTGCCACCAGCAGCGACAGGGGGACTAATTCACCCCTCCACTTT. Translating it yields CATSSDRGTNSPLHF.

The chain combines TRBV3-1 (or the pseudogene TRBV3-2) with TRBJ1-1, with D unresolved. Deletions cut 5 bases from V and 0 bases from J, with 10 bases between. This CDR3 is built from 14 residues. In germline, CDR1 is LGHDT, CDR2 YNNKEL (reference sequence). Here the CDR3 DNA reads TGTGCCAGCAGCTACAATAACGTGAACACTGAAGCTTTCTTT. Translated: CASSYNNVNTEAFF.